This entry describes one TCR beta chain. Germline loops: CDR1 LNHDA, CDR2 SQIVND (reference sequence). There are 15 residues in the CDR3. V lost 2 bases and J 4 bases, leaving 12 bases between the germline ends. Assay used: immunoSEQ multiplex PCR; TCRdb lists only in-frame clones, some missing. Found here are roughly 320,000 clones, 90% to 95% of them singletons; the top ten hold about 4.2%. The source of the sample is a study of blood T cell repertoires in COVID-19. Sequences were obtained from PBMCs or T cells enriched from blood (not recorded which). This sequence was found in a woman in her 30s who had been exposed to COVID-19. The chain combines TRBV19 with TRBJ1-5, with a weak D call TRBD1 (6 bases). Written as DNA, the CDR3 is TGTGCCAGTAGTATACCCACAGGGTGGAATCAGCCCCAGCATTTT. It translates to CASSIPTGWNQPQHF.